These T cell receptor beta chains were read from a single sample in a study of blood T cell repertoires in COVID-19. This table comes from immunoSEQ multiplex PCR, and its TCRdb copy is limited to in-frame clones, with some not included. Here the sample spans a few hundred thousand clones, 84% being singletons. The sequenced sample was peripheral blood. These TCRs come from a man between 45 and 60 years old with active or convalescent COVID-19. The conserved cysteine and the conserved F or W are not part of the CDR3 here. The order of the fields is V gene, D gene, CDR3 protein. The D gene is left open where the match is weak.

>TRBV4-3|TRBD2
ASSLGLAGGETQY
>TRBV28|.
ASSRPPGDYNEQF
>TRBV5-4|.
ASSFGGVSYEQY
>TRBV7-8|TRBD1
ASSLGQGPSPLH
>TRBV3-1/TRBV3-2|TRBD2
ASSRSPSGSFSGELF
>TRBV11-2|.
ASSHLQGDYGYT
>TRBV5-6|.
ASSPSRALNTGELF
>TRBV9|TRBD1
ASSLPQQGNYGYT
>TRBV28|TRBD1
ASSDGTGDNSPLH
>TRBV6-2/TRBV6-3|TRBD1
ASSSRDRRYNEQF
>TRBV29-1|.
SVAKPGAGTDTQY
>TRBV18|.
ASSPLMDSEKLF
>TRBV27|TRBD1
ASSLSSFLLQGHTEAF
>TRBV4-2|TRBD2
ASSQESGLAVNTQY
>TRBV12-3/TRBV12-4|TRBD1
ASSPQGYYGYT
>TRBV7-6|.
ASSPYGSSYNEQF
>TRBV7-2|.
ASSLAQGLNHEQF
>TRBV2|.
ASSEWDKSSYEQY
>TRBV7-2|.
ASSLWGGPRNTGELF
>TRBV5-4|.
ASSLDPSSYEQY
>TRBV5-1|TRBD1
ASSLLTGGNTEAF
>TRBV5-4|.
ASSLGGGNLGEKLF